The 24 T cell receptor beta chains reported below all come from one sample, sequenced in a study of tissue T cells after allogeneic stem cell transplantation. The data were produced by immunoSEQ multiplex PCR, yet TCRdb's version contains in-frame clones alone and is incomplete. This table has about 6,300 clones, roughly 69% appearing once. Sequencing was performed on tissue from the stomach, taken at autopsy. All receptors come from a woman aged 18 to 55 with breast cancer.

In this sample, this clone turned up once. J is TRBJ1-4 and V is TRBV28, with D uncertain. Germline CDR1 is MDHEN and CDR2 is SYDVKM. The length of the CDR3 is 14 residues. Between the trimmed V and J ends, which lost 8 bases and 6 bases, there was a span of 16 bases. CDR3 DNA sequence: TGTGCCAGCCTAGGAGGGTGGTTGGATGAAAAACTGTTTTTT. Protein product: CASLGGWLDEKLFF.

V usage is TRBV30 and J usage is TRBJ2-1, with D perhaps TRBD2 (5 bases). From germline, CDR1 is GTSNPN and CDR2 SVGIG (reference sequence). V was shortened by 1 base and J by 0 bases, with 10 bases between the two germline ends. The CDR3 covers 15 residues. CDR3 region: CAWSGTRGSYNEQFF. The CDR3 coding sequence is TGTGCCTGGAGTGGCACTCGGGGCTCCTACAATGAGCAGTTCTTC. Drawing the rest from reference TRBV30 and TRBJ2-1, the complete variable domain is SQTIHQWPATLVQPVGSPLSLECTVEGTSNPNLYWYRQAAGRGLQLLFYSVGIGQISSEVPQNLSASRPQDRQFILSSKKLLLSDSGFYLCAWSGTRGSYNEQFFGPGTRLTVL.

This clone was seen a few times. The chain carries TRBV19 and TRBJ2-6; D remains ambiguous. Looked up from germline, CDR1 is LNHDA and CDR2 is SQIVND (reference sequence). This CDR3 spans 15 amino acids. V lost 2 bases, J lost 0 bases, and 5 bases lay in between. This CDR3 reads CASSIPRSGANVLTF. CDR3 in DNA: TGTGCCAGTAGTATACCGCGCTCTGGGGCCAACGTCCTGACTTTC.

This clone is labeled hyperexpanded. The gene calls are TRBV4-3 and TRBJ2-7; no reliable D call. CDR1 is LGHNA, CDR2 YSLEER, per germline. Deletions cut 1 base from V and 2 bases from J, with 12 bases between. This CDR3 has 15 residues. In nucleotides, the CDR3 is TGCGCCAGCAGCCAAGTCGCGTCTTCTACCTACGAGCAGTACTTC. Translating gives CASSQVASSTYEQYF.

The CDR3 DNA follows: TGTGCCAGCAGCTTAGGTCGGCCTACCTACGAGCAGTACTTC. Encoded protein: CASSLGRPTYEQYF. V usage is TRBV7-8 and J usage is TRBJ2-7; no clear D. With 1 base removed from V and 2 bases from J, the gap between germline ends came to 9 bases. Germline values: CDR1 SGHVS, CDR2 FQNEAQ. The CDR3 is made up of 14 amino acids.

The rearrangement links TRBV28 to TRBJ1-1, with D hard to call. The CDR3 loop spans 15 amino acids. Per the germline V gene, CDR1 is MDHEN and CDR2 is SYDVKM. The germline V and J ends were trimmed by 5 bases and 2 bases, with 15 bases remaining between them. CDR3 sequence (DNA): TGTGCCAGCAGTCCTCTGCCAGGCGCAAACACTGAAGCTTTCTTT. Encoded protein: CASSPLPGANTEAFF. Full variable domain (remainder filled in from reference TRBV28 and TRBJ1-1): DVKVTQSSRYLVKRTGEKVFLECVQDMDHENMFWYRQDPGLGLRLIYFSYDVKMKEKGDIPEGYSVSREKKERFSLILESASTNQTSMYLCASSPLPGANTEAFFGQGTRLTVV.

In the case of this clone: At the DNA level, this CDR3 is encoded by other sequences in the same sample as well. The chain employs TRBV19 and TRBJ1-2; D not resolved. Germline CDR1 is LNHDA and CDR2 is SQIVND (reference sequence). The CDR3 is 12 residues long. V dropped 2 bases and J dropped 4 bases, with 5 bases sitting between them. The CDR3 region is CASSIRSYGYTF. The CDR3 bases are TGTGCCAGTAGTATACGGAGCTATGGCTACACCTTC.

This CDR3 reads CASSVRQVTQPQHF. In DNA, the CDR3 is TGTGCCAGCAGCGTCCGACAGGTTACTCAGCCCCAGCATTTT. This chain joins TRBV7-2 and TRBJ1-5; a weak D match, TRBD1 (6 bases). The germline V and J ends were trimmed by 5 bases and 6 bases, with 14 bases remaining between them. Germline loops: CDR1 SGHTA, CDR2 FQGNSA. CDR3 length: 14 residues. The whole variable domain, filled in from reference TRBV7-2 and TRBJ1-5, reads GAGVSQSPSNKVTEKGKDVELRCDPISGHTALYWYRQSLGQGLEFLIYFQGNSAPDKSGLPSDRFSAERTGGSVSTLTIQRTQQEDSAVYLCASSVRQVTQPQHFGDGTRLSIL.

The genes are TRBV19 and TRBJ2-5; 7 bases align to TRBD1. Unmatched junction bases numbered 8, after V lost 5 bases and J lost 5 bases. The germline V gene encodes CDR1 LNHDA and CDR2 SQIVND (reference sequence). The CDR3 length is 14 residues. The CDR3 here is CASSPNRGRETQYF. In nucleotides, the CDR3 is TGTGCCAGTAGTCCAAACAGGGGAAGGGAGACCCAGTACTTC.

In its sample, this clone was seen once. This chain uses TRBV6-4 with TRBJ2-7; 9 bases map to TRBD2. V trimming: 10 bases; J trimming: 5 bases; junction bases outside the gene matches: 3. Germline loops: CDR1 MRHNA, CDR2 SNTAGT. This CDR3 spans 11 amino acids. CDR3 loop: CATQREDEQYF. The CDR3 bases are TGTGCCACCCAGCGGGAGGACGAGCAGTACTTC.

J is TRBJ2-1 and V is TRBV21-1; the listed D gene, TRBD2, was not tested against the DNA. TRBV21-1 is listed as a pseudogene. This CDR3 is 18 amino acids long. The CDR3: CASSKGTSGRSSYNEQFF. For the CDR3, the DNA is TGTGCCAGCAGCAAGGGGACTAGCGGGCGAAGCTCCTACAATGAGCAGTTCTTC.

This clone was recorded only once. This rearrangement joins TRBV11-1 to TRBJ2-7; 8 positions match TRBD1. The CDR3 runs 13 residues. J was trimmed by 3 bases and V by 4 bases; bases with no gene match: 2. Germline V gene lookup returns CDR1 SGHAT and CDR2 FQDESV (reference sequence). The CDR3 spells CASSWTGRYEQYF. The CDR3 nucleotides read TGTGCCAGCAGCTGGACAGGGCGCTACGAGCAGTACTTC.

This clone is large. In DNA form, the CDR3 reads TGTGCCAGCAGAATGACTAGCGGGAGGGCCAGAACCGGGGAGCTGTTTTTT. Protein sequence: CASRMTSGRARTGELFF. This chain connects TRBV27 to TRBJ2-2, with 14 bases lining up with TRBD2. The CDR3 has 17 residues. Per the germline V gene, CDR1 is MNHEY and CDR2 is SMNVEV (reference sequence). The ends lost 6 bases at V and 5 bases at J; junction bases unmatched: 8.

In this sample, this clone turned up once. This chain connects TRBV2 to TRBJ2-5, with D unresolved. CDR3 length equals 12 residues. With 3 bases removed from V and 5 bases from J, the gap between germline ends came to 7 bases. Germline V gives CDR1 SNHLY, CDR2 FYNNEI. This CDR3 is CASSESRETQYF. In nucleotides, the CDR3 is TGTGCCAGCAGTGAGAGCCGGGAGACCCAGTACTTC.

The rearrangement joins TRBV29-1 to TRBJ2-2; 10 bases map to TRBD1. Per germline, CDR1 SQVTM and CDR2 ANQGSEA. The CDR3 runs to 13 residues. Losses at the gene ends were 7 bases for V and 5 bases for J; bases not matched to a gene: 4. CDR3 bases: TGCAGCGCGGGACAGGGGAGGACCGGGGAGCTGTTTTTT. Its protein is CSAGQGRTGELFF.

CDR3 DNA: TGTGCCAGCAGTCCCCGCTTCGACGCGGGGAAGGGTACCTACGAGCAGTACTTC. Amino acid sequence: CASSPRFDAGKGTYEQYF. The chain uses TRBV6-2 or TRBV6-3 and TRBJ2-7; D is perhaps TRBD2 (6 bases). This CDR3 has 18 residues. Trimming pared 5 bases from V and 2 bases from J, leaving 25 bases between. Germline V gives CDR1 MNHEY, CDR2 SVGEGT.

The V gene is TRBV7-2, the J gene TRBJ1-6, with D unresolved. Germline loops: CDR1 SGHTA, CDR2 FQGNSA. V was clipped by 5 bases and J by 4 bases, with 15 bases between them. The CDR3 runs 16 residues. CDR3 amino acids: CASSPRGGSYNSPLHF. CDR3 DNA: TGTGCCAGCAGCCCCCGGGGAGGGTCTTATAATTCACCCCTCCACTTT.

The V and J genes are TRBV7-8 and TRBJ1-1; possibly TRBD1 for D (6 bases). V was pared by 6 bases and J by 2 bases, with 13 bases between. CDR3 length equals 14 residues. Germline values: CDR1 SGHVS, CDR2 FQNEAQ. The CDR3 is CASSRQAANTEAFF. The CDR3 DNA follows: TGTGCCAGCAGTCGACAGGCGGCAAACACTGAAGCTTTCTTT.

In this sample, this clone turned up once. CDR3 amino acids: CASRGDRREAFF. The CDR3 nucleotides are TGTGCCAGCAGAGGGGACCGGCGGGAAGCTTTCTTT. The rearrangement uses TRBV2 and TRBJ1-1, with a weak D call TRBD1 (5 bases). Trimming shortened V by 6 bases and J by 8 bases, and 13 bases separated the two germline ends. Germline CDR1 SNHLY, CDR2 FYNNEI. CDR3 length: 12 amino acids.

The sample holds a few counts of this clone. The rearrangement uses TRBV6-4 and TRBJ2-3; 8 bases map to TRBD2. Germline lookup yields CDR1 MRHNA and CDR2 SNTAGT. The CDR3 covers 16 residues. Trimming took 1 base from V and 2 from J; bases not matched to a gene: 5. CDR3 protein: CASSDWGSGDTDTQYF. As DNA, the CDR3 is TGTGCCAGCAGTGACTGGGGTAGCGGGGACACAGATACGCAGTATTTT.

This chain connects TRBV5-1 to TRBJ2-3; D not resolved. This CDR3 contains 14 residues. With 4 bases removed from V and 3 bases from J, the gap between germline ends came to 12 bases. Per germline, CDR1 SGHRS and CDR2 YFSETQ. This chain's CDR3 is CASSPTERTDTQYF. The CDR3 DNA sequence: TGCGCCAGCAGCCCGACGGAGAGGACAGATACGCAGTATTTT.

This clone is categorized as medium-sized. This sequence joins TRBV5-1 and TRBJ1-1; TRBD1 matches 7 bases. The CDR3 has 13 residues. Germline lookup yields CDR1 SGHRS and CDR2 YFSETQ. The trim removed 5 bases at V and 0 bases at J, leaving 1 base unmatched. This CDR3 reads CASRGQLNTEAFF. The CDR3 DNA reads TGCGCCAGCAGGGGACAGCTGAACACTGAAGCTTTCTTT.

The V gene is TRBV30, the J gene TRBJ2-2; tentatively, D is TRBD1 or TRBD2 (5 bases each). This CDR3 has 13 amino acids. The ends were cut back, 2 bases at V and 6 bases at J, with 10 bases in the middle. The germline V gene encodes CDR1 GTSNPN and CDR2 SVGIG (reference sequence). CDR3 protein: CAWSSGPPGELFF. The CDR3 nucleotides are TGTGCCTGGAGTTCGGGACCGCCCGGGGAGCTGTTTTTT.

In its sample, this clone is large. The chain combines TRBV9 with TRBJ2-3, with TRBD1 as a possible D gene (6 bases). The germline gives CDR1 SGDLS, CDR2 YYNGEE. Trimming removed 4 bases at V and 6 bases at J, with 12 bases between. This CDR3 is 13 amino acids long. CDR3: CASSTDSADTQYF. In DNA form, the CDR3 reads TGTGCCAGCAGCACGGACAGCGCGGATACGCAGTATTTT. Based on the CDR3 plus reference TRBV9 and TRBJ2-3, the full variable domain is DSGVTQTPKHLITATGQRVTLRCSPRSGDLSVYWYQQSLDQGLQFLIQYYNGEERAKGNILERFSAQQFPDLHSELNLSSLELGDSALYFCASSTDSADTQYFGPGTRLTVL.